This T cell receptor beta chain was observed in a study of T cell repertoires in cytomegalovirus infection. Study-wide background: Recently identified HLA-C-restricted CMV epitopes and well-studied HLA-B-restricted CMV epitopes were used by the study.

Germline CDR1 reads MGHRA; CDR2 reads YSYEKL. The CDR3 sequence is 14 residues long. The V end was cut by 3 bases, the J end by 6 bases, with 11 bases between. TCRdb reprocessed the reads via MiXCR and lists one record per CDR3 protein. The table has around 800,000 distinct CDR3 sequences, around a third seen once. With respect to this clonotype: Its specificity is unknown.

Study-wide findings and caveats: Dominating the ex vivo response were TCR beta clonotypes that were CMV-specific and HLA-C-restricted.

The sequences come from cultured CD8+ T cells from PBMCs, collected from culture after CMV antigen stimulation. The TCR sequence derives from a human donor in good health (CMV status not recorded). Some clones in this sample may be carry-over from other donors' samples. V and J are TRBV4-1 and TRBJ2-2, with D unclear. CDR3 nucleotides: TGCGCCAGCAGCCAGGAGCCTCCGGCCGGGGAGCTGTTTTTT. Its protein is CASSQEPPAGELFF.